The clone carrying this TCR beta chain has at least ten counts. V lost 3 bases, J lost 5 bases, and 6 bases stayed unmatched. Per germline, CDR1 SGHDN and CDR2 FVKESK. The CDR3 sequence is 15 residues long. This sample is drawn from a study of early T cells in non-severe SARS-CoV-2 infection. TCRdb re-called the 5' RACE reads with MiXCR, one entry per CDR3 protein. The data contain some 22,000 distinct CDR3 sequences, 4% to 4.5% of them singletons. The specimen was whole blood. This clonotype was obtained from an adult who was a healthcare worker with PCR-confirmed SARS-CoV-2 infection or an uninfected control (not recorded which). The chain couples TRBV14 to TRBJ2-2, with 7 bases identical to TRBD2. The CDR3 loop is CASSHLAGVTGELFF. CDR3 in DNA: TGTGCCAGCAGCCACCTGGCGGGGGTTACCGGGGAGCTGTTTTTT.